These T cell receptor beta chains were read from a single sample in a study of blood T cell repertoires in COVID-19. Assay: immunoSEQ multiplex PCR; the TCRdb copy retains only in-frame clones and omits some. The data hold 250,000 or so clones, with around 90% observed a single time. Sample: peripheral blood. Receptors originate from a man under 40 with COVID-19, enrolled during active disease. CDR3s include the opening cysteine and the closing phenylalanine or tryptophan. Fields, in order: J gene, V gene, CDR3 protein.

>TRBJ2-1|TRBV5-1
CASSLGLAGGGWFF
>TRBJ2-7|TRBV28
CASSPPGAGYEQYF
>TRBJ1-1|TRBV25-1
CASRPDRGMAEAFF
>TRBJ1-6|TRBV6-5
CASNSSPLHF
>TRBJ2-3|TRBV6-1
CASNPSPDTQYF
>TRBJ1-2|TRBV5-1
CASSLGQGIHYGYTF
>TRBJ2-2|TRBV7-2
CASSTKRGGDGELFF
>TRBJ1-6|TRBV5-5
CASRGLGGNSPLHF
>TRBJ1-5|TRBV18
CASSPGLNQPQHF
>TRBJ2-3|TRBV5-5
CASSLVSSGGSTDTQYF